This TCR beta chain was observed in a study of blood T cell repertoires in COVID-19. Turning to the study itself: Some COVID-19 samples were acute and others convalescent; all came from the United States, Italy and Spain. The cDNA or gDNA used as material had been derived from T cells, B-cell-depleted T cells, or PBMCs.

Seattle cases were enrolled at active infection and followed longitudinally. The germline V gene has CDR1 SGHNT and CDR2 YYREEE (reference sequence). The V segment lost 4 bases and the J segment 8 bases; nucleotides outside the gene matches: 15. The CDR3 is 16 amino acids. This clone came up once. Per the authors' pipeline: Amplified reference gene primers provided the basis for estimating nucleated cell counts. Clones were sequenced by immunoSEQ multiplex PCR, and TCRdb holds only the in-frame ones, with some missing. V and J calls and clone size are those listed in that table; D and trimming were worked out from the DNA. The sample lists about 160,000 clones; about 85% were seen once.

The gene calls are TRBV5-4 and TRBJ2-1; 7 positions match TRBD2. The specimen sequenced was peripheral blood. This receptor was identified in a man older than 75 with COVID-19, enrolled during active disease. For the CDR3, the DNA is TGTGCCAGCAGCCGGCGAGAGCGGGGAAGTGTCGATGAGCAGTTCTTC. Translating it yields CASSRRERGSVDEQFF.